This TCR beta chain was sequenced in a study of blood T cells in healthy people across ages. General study findings and limits: Unknown donor CMV status possibly confounded expanded clonotype changes. When set beside aged donors, long-lived donors presented more naive CD4+ cells and higher diversity.

Germline V lookup: CDR1 SGHRS, CDR2 YFSETQ. The CDR3 length is 18 residues. The V end was cut by 1 base, the J end by 6 bases, with 20 bases between. A J-beta primer mix and a sample-barcoded 5' primer were used in a second PCR of about 7 to 12 cycles. A template-switch adaptor containing 12 random nucleotides labeled each cDNA molecule. Sequencing recovered at least 3 million CDR3-containing paired-end reads from each sample. One entry per CDR3 protein, called by TCRdb with MiXCR from the 5' RACE reads. The sample includes 1.4 million or so distinct CDR3 sequences, 35% to 45% of them seen just once. This clonotype came up a few times. Its cognate antigen is unknown.

The sequencing input was blood. The origin of this receptor is a woman under 30 in good health. The chain uses TRBV5-1 and TRBJ1-6; D might be TRBD1 (5 bases). CDR3 residues: CASSLKSPQEVLNSPLHF. The CDR3 nucleotides are TGCGCCAGCAGCTTGAAGAGCCCACAGGAAGTGCTTAATTCACCCCTCCACTTT.